The present TCR beta chain was sequenced within a study of response to subunit inactivated influenza vaccine. On this clonotype: Its antigen remains unidentified.

A single record per CDR3 protein comes from TCRdb applying MiXCR to the RT-PCR reads. Found here are a few hundred thousand distinct CDR3 sequences, about 15% of them singletons; the top ten hold 11%. The study's findings and limits: The authors put forward the suggestion that each seasonal influenza vaccination may bring in only a limited number of new T cells.

From germline, CDR1 is SQVTM and CDR2 ANQGSEA. Trimming took off 8 bases at V and 2 bases at J, with 7 bases between the two ends. The CDR3 consists of 10 residues. The specimen was PBMCs from blood, collected approximately 12 days after vaccination. The clonotype comes from a man aged 45-65 years who received an inactivated influenza vaccine. The rearrangement links TRBV29-1 to TRBJ2-7; tentative D call: TRBD1 (6 bases). The CDR3 reads CSTGTYEQYF. CDR3 nucleotides: TGCAGCACAGGGACCTACGAGCAGTACTTC.